The 32 T cell receptor beta chains below were found in one sample sequenced in a study of blood T cell repertoires in COVID-19. Repertoires were generated with immunoSEQ multiplex PCR, while TCRdb's copy carries only in-frame clones and drops some. This sample has about 330,000 clones, with approximately 85% found just once. Sequencing input: peripheral blood. These receptors originate from a woman aged 45-65 years with acute or convalescent COVID-19.

V gene TRBV19 combines with J gene TRBJ2-1; 15 nucleotides agree with TRBD2. There are 16 residues in the CDR3. Unmatched junction bases numbered 7, after V lost 7 bases and J lost 6 bases. CDR1 and CDR2 (germline): LNHDA, SQIVND (reference sequence). The CDR3 coding sequence is TGTGCCAGTAACAAGGGACTAGCGGGAGGAGGCAATGAGCAGTTCTTC. Its translation: CASNKGLAGGGNEQFF.

The J gene is TRBJ2-7, the V gene TRBV4-2, with 8 bases fitting TRBD1. J gave up 4 bases and V 3 bases, and 5 bases lay outside the gene matches. Germline-derived CDR1 and CDR2 are LGHNA and YNFKEQ. The length of the CDR3 is 14 residues. The CDR3 DNA reads as TGTGCCAGCAGCCAGGAGGACAGGGTATACGAGCAGTACTTC. It translates to CASSQEDRVYEQYF.

The chain has TRBV5-4 and TRBJ1-1; D ambiguous. Trimming left V 0 bases short and J 1 base short, with 4 bases between. This CDR3 contains 13 residues. The germline V gene has CDR1 SGHNT and CDR2 YYREEE (reference sequence). The CDR3 nucleotides are TGTGCCAGCAGCTTGGGGGCGAACACTGAAGCTTTCTTT. This sequence encodes CASSLGANTEAFF.

The chain links TRBV6-5 to TRBJ2-7, with D possibly matching TRBD1 (6 bases). CDR3 length: 15 residues. V lost 0 bases to trimming and J lost 4 bases, with 13 bases between them. From germline, CDR1 is MNHEY and CDR2 SVGAGI. The DNA for the CDR3 is TGTGCCAGCAGTTACTCGAGGGGGTTAAGTTACGAGCAGTACTTC. Its translation: CASSYSRGLSYEQYF.

The chain is built from TRBV6-5 and TRBJ1-5; 8 nucleotides agree with TRBD1. The CDR3 covers 14 residues. CDR1 MNHEY and CDR2 SVGAGI come from the germline V gene. After removal of 6 bases from V and 4 bases from J, the junction contained 5 bases not matched to a gene. The CDR3 region is CASRGQGWNQPQHF. DNA of the CDR3: TGTGCCAGCAGAGGACAGGGCTGGAATCAGCCCCAGCATTTT.

The V and J genes are TRBV19 and TRBJ2-7; 8 positions agree with TRBD1. The CDR3 is made up of 13 amino acids. V dropped 5 bases and J dropped 2; count of bases not matched to a gene: 2. CDR1 and CDR2 from the germline V gene are LNHDA and SQIVND (reference sequence). The CDR3 coding sequence is TGTGCCAGTAGTCAGGGGGCAGCCTACGAGCAGTACTTC. This gives the protein CASSQGAAYEQYF. Full variable domain (outside the CDR3, taken from reference TRBV19 and TRBJ2-7): DGGITQSPKYLFRKEGQNVTLSCEQNLNHDAMYWYRQDPGQGLRLIYYSQIVNDFQKGDIAEGYSVSREKKESFPLTVTSAQKNPTAFYLCASSQGAAYEQYFGPGTRLTVT.

The rearrangement links TRBV10-3 to TRBJ1-2; D might be TRBD1 (6 bases). Trimming pared 2 bases from V and 1 base from J, leaving 17 bases between. From germline, CDR1 is ENHRY and CDR2 SYGVKD. The CDR3 runs 17 residues. Here the CDR3 reads CAISEPTGEFLNYGYTF. Written as DNA, the CDR3 is TGTGCCATCAGTGAGCCGACAGGAGAATTCCTTAACTATGGCTACACCTTC.

This clone has more than one count but fewer than ten. V and J are TRBV18 and TRBJ2-5, with TRBD1 matching 9 bases. The trim removed 2 bases at V and 3 bases at J, leaving 10 bases unmatched. CDR3 size: 17 residues. CDR1 is KGHSH, CDR2 LQKENI, per germline. This CDR3 is CASSPSKRDRAEETQYF. The CDR3 nucleotides read TGTGCCAGCTCACCATCTAAACGGGACAGGGCAGAAGAGACCCAGTACTTC.

The J gene is TRBJ2-1, the V gene TRBV10-3; D call uncertain. This CDR3 is built from 12 residues. In germline, CDR1 is ENHRY, CDR2 SYGVKD. V was cut by 7 bases and J by 9 bases, with 13 bases left in between. The CDR3 is CAIKHSSGEQFF. Written as DNA, the CDR3 is TGTGCCATCAAGCATAGCTCGGGTGAGCAGTTCTTC.

The V call is TRBV13, the J call TRBJ2-7, with TRBD2 matching over 11 bases. CDR1 is PRHDT and CDR2 is FYEKMQ in the germline V gene (reference sequence). This CDR3 region has 18 residues. V was clipped by 5 bases and J by 2 bases; unmatched bases: 14. CDR3 coding DNA: TGTGCCAGCAGCCGTGGACTAGCGGGTATTATGGGAACCTACGAGCAGTACTTC. Protein: CASSRGLAGIMGTYEQYF.

The rearrangement links TRBV6-6 to TRBJ1-1; D is unresolved. CDR1 and CDR2 (germline): MNHNY, SVGAGI (reference sequence). Between the trimmed V and J ends, which lost 6 bases and 0 bases, there was a span of 14 bases. The CDR3 is 15 residues long. CDR3 DNA sequence: TGTGCCAGCAGGGATCGCGGACTACTGAACACTGAAGCTTTCTTT. Residues: CASRDRGLLNTEAFF.

The chain combines TRBV18 with TRBJ1-1; possibly TRBD1 for D (6 bases). Germline CDR1 and CDR2: KGHSH and LQKENI. With 8 bases removed from V and 3 bases from J, the gap between germline ends came to 10 bases. This CDR3 is built from 12 residues. The CDR3 DNA reads TGTGCCAGCAAACAGGGAGACACTGAAGCTTTCTTT. Translation gives CASKQGDTEAFF.

The chain employs TRBV5-1 and TRBJ2-7; the D gene is possibly TRBD1 (6 bases). Germline V CDR1 and CDR2: SGHRS, YFSETQ. V was shortened by 5 bases and J by 3 bases, with 18 bases between the two germline ends. The CDR3 has 15 residues. CDR3 nucleotide sequence: TGCGCCAGCAGGGCCCAAGTGGGGGCGGGCTACGAGCAGTACTTC. This sequence encodes CASRAQVGAGYEQYF. Complete variable domain (other parts from reference TRBV5-1 and TRBJ2-7): KAGVTQTPRYLIKTRGQQVTLSCSPISGHRSVSWYQQTPGQGLQFLFEYFSETQRNKGNFPGRFSGRQFSNSRSEMNVSTLELGDSALYLCASRAQVGAGYEQYFGPGTRLTVT.

The chain employs TRBV6-5 and TRBJ1-1, with a weak D call TRBD1 (5 bases). This CDR3 has 16 residues. In germline, CDR1 is MNHEY, CDR2 SVGAGI. Trimming removed 3 bases at V and 0 bases at J, with 14 bases between. CDR3 in DNA: TGTGCCAGCAGTTATCTTAAGGGGTGGGTGAACACTGAAGCTTTCTTT. This gives the protein CASSYLKGWVNTEAFF.

The V and J genes are TRBV19 and TRBJ2-5; a weak D match, TRBD2 (6 bases). Germline CDR1 and CDR2: LNHDA and SQIVND (reference sequence). V shed 7 bases and J shed 1 base, with 13 bases lying between them. The CDR3 is 14 amino acids. CDR3 sequence reads: CASKPPGLQETQYF. The CDR3 bases are TGTGCCAGTAAGCCCCCGGGACTCCAAGAGACCCAGTACTTC.

The chain has TRBV4-1 and TRBJ1-2; perhaps TRBD1 as D (6 bases). V was clipped by 6 bases and J by 4 bases, with 15 bases between them. Germline V gene data show CDR1 as MGHRA and CDR2 as YSYEKL. There are 14 residues in the CDR3. The CDR3 reads CASRTPGTFYGYTF. The DNA of the CDR3 is TGCGCCAGCAGGACCCCTGGGACATTCTATGGCTACACCTTC.

V usage is TRBV5-6 and J usage is TRBJ2-1, with 14 positions matching TRBD2. The CDR3 is 18 amino acids. Unmatched junction bases numbered 12, after V lost 4 bases and J lost 6 bases. Germline V gene data show CDR1 as SGHDT and CDR2 as YYEEEE. CDR3: CASSPGGLAGARGNEQFF. The CDR3 region has the DNA TGTGCCAGCAGCCCTGGGGGACTAGCGGGAGCGCGTGGCAATGAGCAGTTCTTC.

CDR3 residues: CSVAPQGSNQPQHF. The DNA for the CDR3 is TGCAGCGTTGCCCCCCAGGGTAGCAATCAGCCCCAGCATTTT. The V gene is TRBV29-1, the J gene TRBJ1-5, with D perhaps matching TRBD1 (5 bases). The CDR3 has 14 residues. V gave up 4 bases and J gave up 0 bases, with 10 bases separating them. Germline CDR1 is SQVTM and CDR2 is ANQGSEA. Using reference TRBV29-1 and TRBJ1-5 for the parts outside the CDR3, the full variable domain is SAVISQKPSRDICQRGTSLTIQCQVDSQVTMMFWYRQQPGQSLTLIATANQGSEATYESGFVIDKFPISRPNLTFSTLTVSNMSPEDSSIYLCSVAPQGSNQPQHFGDGTRLSIL.

This chain uses TRBV5-1 with TRBJ1-4, with D hard to call. Germline V gene sequence: CDR1 SGHRS, CDR2 YFSETQ. The CDR3 consists of 16 residues. The germline V and J ends were trimmed by 3 bases and 0 bases, with 12 bases remaining between them. Written as DNA, the CDR3 is TGCGCCAGCAGCTCGCTAGACGGTGCAACTAATGAAAAACTGTTTTTT. This gives the protein CASSSLDGATNEKLFF.

This chain links TRBV7-9 with TRBJ2-4; D not resolved. From germline, CDR1 is SEHNR and CDR2 FQNEAQ (reference sequence). The V end lost 8 bases, the J end lost 1 base, and 12 bases lay between the germline ends. This CDR3 is built from 14 residues. CDR3: CASQPSGAKNIQYF. In DNA, the CDR3 is TGTGCCAGCCAGCCTAGTGGGGCCAAAAACATTCAGTACTTC.

The J gene is TRBJ2-2, the V gene TRBV19; no clear D. Trimming left V 2 bases short and J 8 bases short, with 6 bases between. Per the germline V gene, CDR1 is LNHDA and CDR2 is SQIVND (reference sequence). The CDR3 has 12 amino acids. The CDR3 DNA reads as TGTGCCAGTAGTATAATTACTGGGGAGCTGTTTTTT. It codes for CASSIITGELFF.

The V call is TRBV11-2, the J call TRBJ1-1; D gene ambiguous. The germline CDR1 and CDR2 sequences are SGHAT and FQNNGV. V dropped 8 bases and J dropped 1 base, with 11 bases sitting between them. The CDR3 consists of 13 residues. The chain's CDR3 is CASGLNWNTEAFF. The CDR3 DNA follows: TGTGCCAGCGGCCTCAATTGGAACACTGAAGCTTTCTTT.

The chain joins TRBV29-1 to TRBJ2-4, with a tentative D call TRBD2 (5 bases). V lost 4 bases, J lost 3 bases, and 19 bases lay in between. In germline, CDR1 is SQVTM, CDR2 ANQGSEA. This CDR3 spans 16 amino acids. CDR3: CSVAPAVLLGKNIQYF. For the CDR3, the DNA is TGCAGCGTTGCCCCAGCGGTTTTGTTAGGCAAAAACATTCAGTACTTC.

The chain recombines TRBV25-1 with TRBJ2-7, with D perhaps TRBD1 (6 bases). V was pared by 5 bases and J by 5 bases, with 19 bases between. In germline, CDR1 is MGHDK, CDR2 SYGVNS. The CDR3 runs 15 residues. The CDR3 sequence is CASSPRGQGSHEQYF. In DNA, the CDR3 is TGTGCCAGCAGTCCTCGAGGGCAGGGGTCCCACGAGCAGTACTTC.

The chain couples TRBV18 to TRBJ2-5; possible D gene TRBD2, 5 bases. Germline CDR1 is KGHSH and CDR2 is LQKENI. This CDR3 contains 14 residues. Trimming took off 0 bases at V and 2 bases at J, with 7 bases between the two ends. This CDR3 is CASSPPRVQETQYF. The DNA of the CDR3 is TGTGCCAGCTCACCACCGAGGGTACAAGAGACCCAGTACTTC.

The J gene is TRBJ1-5, the V gene TRBV15; the D gene is possibly TRBD1 (5 bases). The V and J ends lost 1 base and 3 bases respectively, with 13 bases between them. Per germline, CDR1 LNHNV and CDR2 YYDKDF (reference sequence). The CDR3 length is 16 residues. The CDR3 nucleotides read TGTGCCACCAGCAGAGGAAGGGGTATTGACAATCAGCCCCAGCATTTT. This encodes CATSRGRGIDNQPQHF.

About this clone itself: A junction end diverges from the germline sequence, so it may reflect a read error. The gene calls are TRBV6-4 and TRBJ1-4, with 7 bases matching TRBD1. This CDR3 comprises 17 residues. Germline V gene sequence: CDR1 MRHNA, CDR2 SNTAGT. CDR3 DNA sequence: TGTGTCAGCAGTGACTCCGGGACAGCCTTAAGGGGTGAAAAACTGTTTTTT. This sequence encodes CVSSDSGTALRGEKLFF.

V gene TRBV18 combines with J gene TRBJ2-7; TRBD1 aligns across 7 bases. This CDR3 comprises 14 residues. The germline V gene encodes CDR1 KGHSH and CDR2 LQKENI. The J segment lost 5 bases and the V segment lost 5 bases, leaving 9 bases of the junction unmatched. The CDR3 region has the DNA TGTGCCAGCTCAGGGACAAGACAGGGCCACGAGCAGTACTTC. Translation gives CASSGTRQGHEQYF.

The chain joins TRBV9 to TRBJ2-1, with 7 bases lining up with TRBD1. CDR3 length equals 18 residues. Germline CDR1 reads SGDLS; CDR2 reads YYNGEE. The ends lost 4 bases at V and 4 bases at J; junction bases unmatched: 17. The CDR3, as DNA: TGTGCCAGCAGCAGACGACAGGGACCGGAGCAAAAGTACAATGAGCAGTTCTTC. This encodes CASSRRQGPEQKYNEQFF.

The J gene is TRBJ2-7, the V gene TRBV15; D unresolved. The CDR3 sequence is 18 residues long. With 2 bases removed from V and 4 bases from J, the gap between germline ends came to 24 bases. Germline CDR1 and CDR2: LNHNV and YYDKDF (reference sequence). CDR3 loop: CATSRSPHSRGPTYEQYF. The DNA of the CDR3 is TGTGCCACCAGCAGAAGTCCCCACTCACGCGGTCCGACTTACGAGCAGTACTTC.

A remark on this clone: The sample carries other DNA sequences with the same CDR3. The chain couples TRBV5-6 to TRBJ2-7; D remains ambiguous. V lost 4 bases, J lost 4 bases, and 6 bases lay in between. CDR1 is SGHDT and CDR2 is YYEEEE in the germline V gene. The CDR3 runs 11 residues. CDR3 nucleotide sequence: TGTGCCAGCAGCCTTCGGTACGAGCAGTACTTC. Residues: CASSLRYEQYF.

The rearrangement joins TRBV28 to TRBJ2-2; possibly TRBD1 for D (5 bases). The CDR3 loop spans 13 amino acids. Per the germline V gene, CDR1 is MDHEN and CDR2 is SYDVKM. Trimming pared 5 bases from V and 6 bases from J, leaving 10 bases between. The CDR3 reads CASSLREPGELFF. The CDR3 DNA is TGTGCCAGCAGTCTCAGGGAACCCGGGGAGCTGTTTTTT. Filled out from reference TRBV28 and TRBJ2-2, the complete variable domain reads DVKVTQSSRYLVKRTGEKVFLECVQDMDHENMFWYRQDPGLGLRLIYFSYDVKMKEKGDIPEGYSVSREKKERFSLILESASTNQTSMYLCASSLREPGELFFGEGSRLTVL.